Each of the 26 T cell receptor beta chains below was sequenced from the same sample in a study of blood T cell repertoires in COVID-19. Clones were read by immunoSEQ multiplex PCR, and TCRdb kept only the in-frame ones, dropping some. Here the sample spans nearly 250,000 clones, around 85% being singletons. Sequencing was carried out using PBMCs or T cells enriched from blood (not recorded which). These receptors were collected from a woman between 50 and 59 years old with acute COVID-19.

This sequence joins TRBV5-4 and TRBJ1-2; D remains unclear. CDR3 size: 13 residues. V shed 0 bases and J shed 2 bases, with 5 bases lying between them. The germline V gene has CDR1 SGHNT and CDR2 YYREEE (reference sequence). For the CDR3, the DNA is TGTGCCAGCAGCTTGGACGGGAACTATGGCTACACCTTC. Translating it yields CASSLDGNYGYTF. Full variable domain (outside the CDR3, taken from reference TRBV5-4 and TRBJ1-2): ETGVTQSPTHLIKTRGQQVTLRCSSQSGHNTVSWYQQALGQGPQFIFQYYREEENGRGNFPPRFSGLQFPNYSSELNVNALELDDSALYLCASSLDGNYGYTFGSGTRLTVV.

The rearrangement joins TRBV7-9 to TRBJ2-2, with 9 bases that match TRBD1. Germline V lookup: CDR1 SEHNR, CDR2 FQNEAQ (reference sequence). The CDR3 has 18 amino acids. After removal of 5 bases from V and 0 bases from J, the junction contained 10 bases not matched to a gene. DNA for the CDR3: TGTGCCAGCAGCGTTGACAGGGGGTATCCGCCGAACACCGGGGAGCTGTTTTTT. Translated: CASSVDRGYPPNTGELFF.

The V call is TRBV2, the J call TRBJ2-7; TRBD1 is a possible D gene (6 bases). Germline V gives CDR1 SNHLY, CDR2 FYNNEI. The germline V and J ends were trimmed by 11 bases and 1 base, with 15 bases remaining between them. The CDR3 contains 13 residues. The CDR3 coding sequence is TGTGCCGGTCAGGGGCCCCTGTCCTACGAGCAGTACTTC. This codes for CAGQGPLSYEQYF.

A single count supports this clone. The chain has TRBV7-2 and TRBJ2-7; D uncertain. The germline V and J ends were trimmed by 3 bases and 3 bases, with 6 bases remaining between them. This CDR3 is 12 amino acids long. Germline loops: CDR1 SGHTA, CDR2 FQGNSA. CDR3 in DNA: TGTGCCAGCAGCTTCCCCTACTACGAGCAGTACTTC. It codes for CASSFPYYEQYF.

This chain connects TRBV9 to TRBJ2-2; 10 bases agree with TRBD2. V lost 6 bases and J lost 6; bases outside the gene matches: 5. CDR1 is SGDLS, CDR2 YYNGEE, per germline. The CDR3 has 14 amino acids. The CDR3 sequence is CASNRLAGPGELFF. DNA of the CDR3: TGTGCCAGCAATAGACTAGCGGGTCCCGGGGAGCTGTTTTTT.

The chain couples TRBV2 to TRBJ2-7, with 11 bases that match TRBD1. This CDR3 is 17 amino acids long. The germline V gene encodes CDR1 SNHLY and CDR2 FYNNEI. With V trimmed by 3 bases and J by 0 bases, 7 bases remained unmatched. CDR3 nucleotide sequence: TGTGCCAGCAGTGATGGGACAGGGGGATCGGTCTCCTACGAGCAGTACTTC. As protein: CASSDGTGGSVSYEQYF. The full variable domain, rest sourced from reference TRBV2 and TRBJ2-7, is EPEVTQTPSHQVTQMGQEVILRCVPISNHLYFYWYRQILGQKVEFLVSFYNNEISEKSEIFDDQFSVERPDGSNFTLKIRSTKLEDSAMYFCASSDGTGGSVSYEQYFGPGTRLTVT.

The CDR3 protein is CAGSSGGSWGYTF. For the CDR3, the DNA is TGTGCCGGGTCCTCAGGGGGCTCGTGGGGCTACACCTTC. V and J are TRBV2 and TRBJ1-2, with 8 bases lining up with TRBD1. The CDR3 runs to 13 residues. The ends lost 11 bases at V and 8 bases at J; junction bases unmatched: 13. Per the germline V gene, CDR1 is SNHLY and CDR2 is FYNNEI.

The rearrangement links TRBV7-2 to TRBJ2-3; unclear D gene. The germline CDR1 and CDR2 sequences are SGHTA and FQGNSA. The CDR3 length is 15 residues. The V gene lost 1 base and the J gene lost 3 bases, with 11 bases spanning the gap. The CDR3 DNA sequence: TGTGCCAGCAGCTTAGGTCTGAGGTTAACAGATACGCAGTATTTT. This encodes CASSLGLRLTDTQYF.

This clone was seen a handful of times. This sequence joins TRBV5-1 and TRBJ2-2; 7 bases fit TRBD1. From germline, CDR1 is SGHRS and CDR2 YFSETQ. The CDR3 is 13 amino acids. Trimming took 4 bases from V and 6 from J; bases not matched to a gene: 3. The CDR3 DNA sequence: TGCGCCAGCAGCCGACAGGGACCCGGGGAGCTGTTTTTT. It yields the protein CASSRQGPGELFF.

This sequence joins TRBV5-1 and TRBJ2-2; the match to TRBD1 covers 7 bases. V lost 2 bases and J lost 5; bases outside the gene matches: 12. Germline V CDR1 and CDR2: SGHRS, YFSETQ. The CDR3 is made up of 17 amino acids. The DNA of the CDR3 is TGCGCCAGCAGCTTAGACAGGGCGTCAAGGGGGACCGGGGAGCTGTTTTTT. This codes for CASSLDRASRGTGELFF.

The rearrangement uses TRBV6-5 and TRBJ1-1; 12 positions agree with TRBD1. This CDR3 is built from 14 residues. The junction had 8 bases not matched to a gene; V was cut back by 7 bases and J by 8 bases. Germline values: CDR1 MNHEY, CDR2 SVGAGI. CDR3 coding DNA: TGTGCCAGCACACCGGGACAGGGGGCCTTAGAAGCTTTCTTT. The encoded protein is CASTPGQGALEAFF.

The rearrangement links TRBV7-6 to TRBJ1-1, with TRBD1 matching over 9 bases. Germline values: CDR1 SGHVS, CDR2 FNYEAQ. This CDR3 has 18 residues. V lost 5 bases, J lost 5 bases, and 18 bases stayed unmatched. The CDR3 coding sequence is TGTGCCAGCAGCACCCTGGGGACAGGGACCCTCGGGGGTACTGAAGCTTTCTTT. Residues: CASSTLGTGTLGGTEAFF.

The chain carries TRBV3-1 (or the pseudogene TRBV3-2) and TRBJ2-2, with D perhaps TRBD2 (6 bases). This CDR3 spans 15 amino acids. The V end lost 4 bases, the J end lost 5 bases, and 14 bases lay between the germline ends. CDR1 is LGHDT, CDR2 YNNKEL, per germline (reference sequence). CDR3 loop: CASSLWGDGTGELFF. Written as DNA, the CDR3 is TGTGCCAGCAGCCTCTGGGGGGATGGAACCGGGGAGCTGTTTTTT.

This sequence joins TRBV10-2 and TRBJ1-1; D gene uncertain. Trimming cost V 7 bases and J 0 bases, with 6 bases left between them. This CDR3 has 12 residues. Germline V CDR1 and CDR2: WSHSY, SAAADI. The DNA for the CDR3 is TGCGCCAGCAAGAGGGTGAACACTGAAGCTTTCTTT. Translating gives CASKRVNTEAFF.

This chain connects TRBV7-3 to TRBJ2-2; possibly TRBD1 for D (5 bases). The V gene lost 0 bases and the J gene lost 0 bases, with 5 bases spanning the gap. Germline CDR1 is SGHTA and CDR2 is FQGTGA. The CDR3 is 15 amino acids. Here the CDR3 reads CASSLTGANTGELFF. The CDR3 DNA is TGTGCCAGCAGCTTAACAGGGGCGAACACCGGGGAGCTGTTTTTT.

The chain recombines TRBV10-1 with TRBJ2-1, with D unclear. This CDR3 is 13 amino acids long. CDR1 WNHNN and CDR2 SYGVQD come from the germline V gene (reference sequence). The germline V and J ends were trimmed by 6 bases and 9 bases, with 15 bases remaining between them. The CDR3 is CASSVSPSGEQFF. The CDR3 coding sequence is TGCGCCAGCAGCGTCTCCCCGTCGGGTGAGCAGTTCTTC.

The CDR3: CASSSPPSRGRHETQYF. CDR3 sequence (DNA): TGTGCCAGCAGCTCCCCCCCTAGTAGGGGGCGTCATGAGACCCAGTACTTC. The rearrangement uses TRBV7-9 and TRBJ2-5, with 7 bases identical to TRBD1. This CDR3 region has 17 residues. Germline loops: CDR1 SEHNR, CDR2 FQNEAQ (reference sequence). Losses at the gene ends were 4 bases for V and 5 bases for J; bases not matched to a gene: 16.

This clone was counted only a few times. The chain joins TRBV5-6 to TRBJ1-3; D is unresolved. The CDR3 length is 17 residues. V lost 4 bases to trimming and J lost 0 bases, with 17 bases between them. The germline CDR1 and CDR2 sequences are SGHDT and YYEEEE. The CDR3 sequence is CASSLVGDLNSGNTIYF. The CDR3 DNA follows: TGTGCCAGCAGCCTCGTCGGGGATCTCAACTCTGGAAACACCATATATTTT. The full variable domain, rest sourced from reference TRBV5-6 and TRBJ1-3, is DAGVTQSPTHLIKTRGQQVTLRCSPKSGHDTVSWYQQALGQGPQFIFQYYEEEERQRGNFPDRFSGHQFPNYSSELNVNALLLGDSALYLCASSLVGDLNSGNTIYFGEGSWLTVV.

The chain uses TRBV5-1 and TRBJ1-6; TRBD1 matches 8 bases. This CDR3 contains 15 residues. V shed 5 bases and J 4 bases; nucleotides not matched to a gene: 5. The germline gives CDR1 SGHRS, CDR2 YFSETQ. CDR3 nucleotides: TGCGCCAGCAGGGGACAGGAAACTTATAATTCACCCCTCCACTTT. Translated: CASRGQETYNSPLHF.

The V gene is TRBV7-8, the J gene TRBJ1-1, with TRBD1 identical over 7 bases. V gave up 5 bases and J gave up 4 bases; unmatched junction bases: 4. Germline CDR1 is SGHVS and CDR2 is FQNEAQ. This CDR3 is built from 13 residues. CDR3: CASSQTGRTEAFF. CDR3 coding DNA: TGTGCCAGCAGCCAGACAGGGCGCACTGAAGCTTTCTTT.

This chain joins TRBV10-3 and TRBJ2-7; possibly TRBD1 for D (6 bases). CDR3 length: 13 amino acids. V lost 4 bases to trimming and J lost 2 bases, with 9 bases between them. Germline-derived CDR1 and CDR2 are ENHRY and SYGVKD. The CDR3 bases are TGTGCCATCAGTGCACAGGGTGCCTACGAGCAGTACTTC. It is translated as CAISAQGAYEQYF.

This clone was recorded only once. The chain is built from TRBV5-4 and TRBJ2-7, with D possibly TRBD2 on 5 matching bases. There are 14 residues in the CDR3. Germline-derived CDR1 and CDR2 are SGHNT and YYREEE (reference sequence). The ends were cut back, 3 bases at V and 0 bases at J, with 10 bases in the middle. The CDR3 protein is CASSSRTASYEQYF. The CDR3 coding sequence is TGTGCCAGCAGCTCCCGGACTGCCTCCTACGAGCAGTACTTC.

CDR3 nucleotides: TGCGCCAGCAGCGCCTCAAGGGACAGGCCCACTGAAGCTTTCTTT. As protein: CASSASRDRPTEAFF. This chain uses TRBV5-1 with TRBJ1-1; 8 nucleotides agree with TRBD1. Trimming cost V 4 bases and J 4 bases; bases outside gene matches: 9. The germline CDR1 and CDR2 sequences are SGHRS and YFSETQ. The CDR3 spans 15 residues.

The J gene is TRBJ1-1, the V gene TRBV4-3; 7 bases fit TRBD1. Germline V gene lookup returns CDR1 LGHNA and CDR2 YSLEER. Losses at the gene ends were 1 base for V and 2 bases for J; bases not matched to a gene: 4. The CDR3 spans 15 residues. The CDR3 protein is CASSQVRDSNTEAFF. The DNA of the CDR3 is TGCGCCAGCAGCCAAGTCCGGGACAGCAACACTGAAGCTTTCTTT.

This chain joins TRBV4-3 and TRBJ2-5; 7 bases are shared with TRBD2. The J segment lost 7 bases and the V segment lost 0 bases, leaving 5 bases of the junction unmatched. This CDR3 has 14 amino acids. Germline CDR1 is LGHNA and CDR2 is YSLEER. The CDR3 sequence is CASSQDWGRGTQYF. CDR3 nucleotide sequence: TGCGCCAGCAGCCAAGATTGGGGGAGGGGGACCCAGTACTTC.

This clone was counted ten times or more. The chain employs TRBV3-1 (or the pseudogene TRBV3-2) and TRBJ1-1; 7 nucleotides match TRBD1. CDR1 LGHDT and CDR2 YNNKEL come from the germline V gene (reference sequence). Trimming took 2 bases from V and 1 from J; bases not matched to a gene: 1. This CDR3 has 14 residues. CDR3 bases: TGTGCCAGCAGCCAATCAGGGGGGAACACTGAAGCTTTCTTT. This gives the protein CASSQSGGNTEAFF.